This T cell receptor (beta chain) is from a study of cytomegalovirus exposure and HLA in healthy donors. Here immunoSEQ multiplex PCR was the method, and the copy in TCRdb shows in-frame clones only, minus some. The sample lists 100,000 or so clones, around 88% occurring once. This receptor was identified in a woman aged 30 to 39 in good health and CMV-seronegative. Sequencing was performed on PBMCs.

CDR3 region: CASVEGANQETQYF. For the CDR3, the DNA is TGTGCCAGCGTCGAAGGGGCTAATCAAGAGACCCAGTACTTC. The chain uses TRBV6-6 and TRBJ2-5; tentative D call: TRBD1 (5 bases). V lost 8 bases and J lost 2, with 15 bases in between. The germline V gene encodes CDR1 MNHNY and CDR2 SVGAGI (reference sequence). This CDR3 is built from 14 residues.